This T cell receptor (beta chain) was identified in a study of T-cell memory formation after mild COVID-19 (dated by TCRdb to the early 2020s). Regarding the complete study: TCR sequence clusters from the two donors were largely donor specific. Longitudinal TCRalpha and TCRbeta repertoire sequencing tracked T-cell clones expanding and contracting after mild COVID-19 in a couple of donors. The cohort comprised two young, previously healthy adult volunteers, one female and one male. Study-level results and caveats: The study covered only a couple of mild cases, and larger cohorts including severe cases with pre-infection samples were considered necessary. Clones contracting from day 15 to 85 had balanced CD4/CD8 phenotypes, while a second wave expanding from day 15 to 37 was biased towards CD4+. Some responding clones were detected in pre-infection memory, which suggested that pre-existing cross-reactive memory T cells had joined the SARS-CoV-2 response. Contracting CD4+ clones were found mainly in CM and EM memory subsets, while CD8+ clones were enriched in EMRA. Whether the second-wave clones peaking on day 37 were SARS-CoV-2 specific was not confirmed.

The instrument was an Illumina NovaSeq 6000. cDNA libraries for TCRalpha and TCRbeta were prepared by 5'RACE using constant-segment primers, with sample barcodes and unique molecular identifiers added. RNA was extracted from every sample with Trizol reagent. Libraries were amplified in two PCR steps, with a second sample barcode and Illumina TruSeq adapters added in the second step. Sequencing of the libraries was done on an Illumina NovaSeq, producing 2 x 150 bp paired-end reads. Per the original workflow: With migec v1.2.7, reads were demultiplexed and then collapsed into UMI-guided consensus sequences. With mixcr v2.1.11, UMI consensuses were aligned to TRA and TRB V and J templates and assembled into clonotypes. A clonotype was counted as expanded or contracted only when both edgeR and NoisET called the clonotype significant, with the noise models trained on biological replicates. For edgeR calls, the cutoffs were a false discovery rate-adjusted p below 0.01 and a log2 fold-change threshold of 1. As an exploratory analysis of dynamics, PCA with hierarchical clustering was applied to max-normalized trajectories of the 1000 most abundant clonotypes. The CD4 or CD8 phenotype of responding clones was assigned using the separately sequenced CD4+ and CD8+ repertoires. Using fastp trimming at Q25 and MiXCR clonotype assembly, TCRdb reanalyzed the public sequencing data and kept in-frame beta chains. Every distinct CDR3 protein forms one entry, paired with its most common genes and DNA. V and J calls and clone size were set by TCRdb, not the authors. Present in this sample are under 400,000 distinct CDR3 sequences, around 21% of which were seen just once. The ten top clones hold approximately 12% of the sample.

CDR1 and CDR2, per the germline V gene, are KGHDR and SFDVKD. V loses 10 bases at its end and J loses 3 bases; junction bases beyond the gene matches: 19. The CDR3 spans 18 residues, from the cysteine through the phenylalanine. The kept DNA is CDR3 alone, 54 bases in frame from the first base. About this clonotype: Which antigen it targets is not known. Qualities for individual bases were not recorded, and no much larger clone is one base off.

Ficoll-Paque density gradient centrifugation was the method used to isolate PBMCs. This sequence was found in an adult woman who had mild COVID-19 (a few samples of this study predate the infection). The sample titles of this study are shuffled in the database, so cell type and time point are left out; the donor was told from shared clones. The chain joins TRBV24-1 to TRBJ2-7; TRBD2 aligns with 11 central bases. Sequenced: PBMCs or a T cell subset sorted from them (not recorded which). In nucleotides, the sequence is TGTGCCACAACCACCCCGGGACTAGCGGCGGGAGACGACTACGAGCAGTACTTC. This is translated as CATTTPGLAAGDDYEQYF.